This is a list of T cell receptor beta chains from one sample in a study of PD-L1 blockade in urothelial cancer. The table came from immunoSEQ multiplex PCR; TCRdb's copy has only in-frame clones and leaves some out. The sample lists roughly 36,000 clones, approximately 90% occurring once. Sequenced material: PBMCs, taken around atezolizumab (anti-PD-L1) treatment. The source is a man between 60 and 75 years old with urothelial cancer. Each CDR3 is given with its conserved first and last residue.

J: TRBJ1-1
V: TRBV5-4
length: 14
CDR3: CASSFLTVGAEAFF

J: TRBJ1-4
V: TRBV6-5
length: 14
CDR3: CASSLTGGNEKLFF

J: TRBJ1-1
V: TRBV5-1
length: 14
CDR3: CASSLGPVQPEAFF

J: TRBJ2-2
V: TRBV4-1
length: 13
CDR3: CASITRSTGELFF

J: TRBJ2-5
V: TRBV5-4
length: 16
CDR3: CASSPGSGRPQETQYF

J: TRBJ2-7
V: TRBV7-9
length: 18
CDR3: CASSPFSSGTGLAYEQYF

J: TRBJ1-2
V: TRBV18
length: 17
CDR3: CASSPPEAQGKGYGYTF

J: TRBJ1-5
V: TRBV5-4
length: 14
CDR3: CASSGRGEIRPQHF

J: TRBJ2-7
V: TRBV28
length: 11
CDR3: CASSTIYEQYF

J: TRBJ2-1
V: TRBV11-2
length: 19
CDR3: CASSLAGLAPLILDNEQFF

J: TRBJ2-5
V: TRBV2
length: 15
CDR3: CASSEAVGFGETQYF

J: TRBJ2-5
V: TRBV6-1
length: 14
CDR3: CASNPTGAGETQYF

J: TRBJ1-5
V: TRBV29-1
length: 16
CDR3: CSVVEPGTGLGEPQHF

J: TRBJ1-5
V: TRBV27
length: 13
CDR3: CATRWASNQPQHF

J: TRBJ1-1
V: TRBV6-5
length: 14
CDR3: CATSIQGLNTEAFF

J: TRBJ1-1
V: TRBV7-6
length: 16
CDR3: CASSLALGGQDTEAFF

J: TRBJ1-4
V: TRBV4-1
length: 13
CDR3: CASSQERNEKLFF

J: TRBJ1-3
V: TRBV28
length: 13
CDR3: CASSLQVGDTIYF

J: TRBJ1-2
V: TRBV25-1
length: 13
CDR3: CASSRGSNYGYTF

J: TRBJ1-3
V: TRBV4-1
length: 14
CDR3: CASSHESSGNTIYF

J: TRBJ2-7
V: TRBV5-1
length: 15
CDR3: CASSPGERWSHEQYF

J: TRBJ2-1
V: TRBV2
length: 13
CDR3: CAGGRDLGNEQFF

J: TRBJ2-1
V: TRBV5-1
length: 16
CDR3: CASRRTSGGTPNEQFF

J: TRBJ2-2
V: TRBV19
length: 16
CDR3: CASSTAGGAGTGELFF

J: TRBJ2-2
V: TRBV5-4
length: 15
CDR3: CASSLRGVLAGELFF

J: TRBJ1-2
V: TRBV7-9
length: 16
CDR3: CASSTRAGDLGYGYTF

J: TRBJ1-2
V: TRBV5-1
length: 13
CDR3: CASSGGVGYGYTF

J: TRBJ2-3
V: TRBV7-3
length: 15
CDR3: CASSLGASSTDTQYF

J: TRBJ2-3
V: TRBV7-2
length: 17
CDR3: CASSLGASGRVHNTQYF

J: TRBJ2-7
V: TRBV6-6
length: 13
CDR3: CASSLGLAGEQYF

J: TRBJ1-1
V: TRBV19
length: 17
CDR3: CASTRSHRGRSNTEAFF

J: TRBJ1-5
V: TRBV28
length: 16
CDR3: CASSLWSPGSNQPQHF

J: TRBJ2-2
V: TRBV7-7
length: 16
CDR3: CASSLDSGGWTGELFF

J: TRBJ1-1
V: TRBV5-1
length: 13
CDR3: CASSRGDGIEAFF

J: TRBJ2-3
V: TRBV7-6
length: 15
CDR3: CASSSSQDPTDTQYF

J: TRBJ2-3
V: TRBV27
length: 18
CDR3: CASSPNVPGQGAADTQYF

J: TRBJ2-2
V: TRBV7-6
length: 17
CDR3: CASSSPASGSNTGELFF

J: TRBJ2-7
V: TRBV30
length: 16
CDR3: CAWQGIGGGGSYEQYF

J: TRBJ2-5
V: TRBV5-5
length: 16
CDR3: CASSFRTSGAGETQYF

J: TRBJ1-6
V: TRBV19
length: 15
CDR3: CASTLRPTADRPLHF

J: TRBJ2-7
V: TRBV6-5
length: 16
CDR3: CASSYSRDRDSYEQYF

J: TRBJ2-6
V: TRBV27
length: 20
CDR3: CASSDRSLAGGISGANVLTF

J: TRBJ2-3
V: TRBV7-3
length: 13
CDR3: CASSSLGGATQYF

J: TRBJ1-1
V: TRBV6-5
length: 13
CDR3: CASSRGSNTEAFF

J: TRBJ1-5
V: TRBV6-1
length: 13
CDR3: CASSESVHQPQHF

J: TRBJ1-2
V: TRBV7-3
length: 13
CDR3: CASRRPRSGGYTF

J: TRBJ2-2
V: TRBV9
length: 15
CDR3: CASSGIAGNTGELFF

J: TRBJ1-5
V: TRBV6-1
length: 12
CDR3: CASSDGDQPQHF

J: TRBJ2-2
V: TRBV6-5
length: 12
CDR3: CASSFSGGELFF

J: TRBJ2-3
V: TRBV19
length: 14
CDR3: CASSIVASTDTQYF

J: TRBJ1-2
V: TRBV29-1
length: 13
CDR3: CSVGIGTENGYTF

J: TRBJ1-2
V: TRBV28
length: 16
CDR3: CASSSYGTGVYYGYTF

J: TRBJ2-3
V: TRBV9
length: 20
CDR3: CASSETRPGTSGSWTDTQYF

J: TRBJ2-7
V: TRBV6-5
length: 15
CDR3: CASSYSPSWASWQYF

J: TRBJ1-5
V: TRBV27
length: 12
CDR3: CASSSGKQPQHF